Listed below are T cell receptor beta chains from one sample, sequenced in a study of blood T cell repertoires in COVID-19. Some clones are missing from TCRdb's copy, which holds only in-frame ones; the method was immunoSEQ multiplex PCR. The data contain some 56,000 clones, about 79% of them seen just once; the ten biggest clones take up roughly 11%. Sequences were obtained from peripheral blood. The receptors shown here come from a man older than 75 with COVID-19, enrolled during active disease. The CDR3 runs from the conserved cysteine through the conserved F or W. The order of the fields is V gene, clone size, CDR3 length, J gene, D gene, CDR3 DNA, CDR3 protein. The D gene is left open where the match is weak. Only some rows state a clone size, as once, few, many or a class for expanded clones.

>TRBV7-7|.|13|TRBJ1-1|.
TGTGCCAGCAGCCTAGATAAGAACACTGAAGCTTTCTTT
CASSLDKNTEAFF
>TRBV6-2/TRBV6-3|.|20|TRBJ2-1|TRBD1
TGTGCCAGCAGTTACTCGAGGACAGGGGGCTTGTCGAGCTCCTACAATGAGCAGTTCTTC
CASSYSRTGGLSSSYNEQFF
>TRBV28|.|12|TRBJ2-1|TRBD2
TGTGCCAGCAGTTCCGGGAGGTATAAGAAGTTCTTC
CASSSGRYKKFF
>TRBV9|.|15|TRBJ1-4|.
TGTGCCAGCAGCGTTGGAACAGGTACCAGTGAAAAACTGTTTTTT
CASSVGTGTSEKLFF
>TRBV11-1|.|16|TRBJ2-4|.
TGTGCCAGCAGCTTAGCGCTAGAGGGTTTGTCGGACATTCAGTACTTC
CASSLALEGLSDIQYF
>TRBV3-1/TRBV3-2|once|12|TRBJ2-5|.
TGTGCCAGCAGCCAAGCTAAAGAGACCCAGTACTTC
CASSQAKETQYF
>TRBV5-4|.|15|TRBJ1-3|.
TGTGCCAGCAGCCAAGGGGACTACTCTGGAAACACCATATATTTT
CASSQGDYSGNTIYF
>TRBV5-6|.|19|TRBJ2-3|TRBD1
TGTGCCAGCACCATTCCGGGGACAGGGGGCTATAGACGCACAGATACGCAGTATTTT
CASTIPGTGGYRRTDTQYF
>TRBV6-2/TRBV6-3|.|15|TRBJ2-3|TRBD2
TGTGCCAGCAGTCCGGGACTAGCGGGACTTCATACGCAGTATTTT
CASSPGLAGLHTQYF
>TRBV5-1|.|17|TRBJ2-5|TRBD2
TGCGCCAGCAGCACCGGGACTAGCGGGGGGGCCCAAGAGACCCAGTACTTC
CASSTGTSGGAQETQYF
>TRBV15|.|13|TRBJ2-5|.
TGTGCCACGAATACAGGGAACCAAGAGACCCAGTACTTC
CATNTGNQETQYF
>TRBV7-8|.|16|TRBJ1-6|TRBD1
TGTGCCAGCAGCGGTATACAGGGGGTACGAGGCTCACCCCTCCACTTT
CASSGIQGVRGSPLHF
>TRBV5-1|.|14|TRBJ1-5|.
TGCGCCAGCAGCTTGGGACAGGTAAATCAGCCCCAGCATTTT
CASSLGQVNQPQHF
>TRBV9|.|16|TRBJ2-2|TRBD2
TGTGCCAGCAGCTCCCGACTAGCGGGGGGGCCGGTGGAGCTGTTTTTT
CASSSRLAGGPVELFF
>TRBV5-4|few|15|TRBJ1-2|.
TGTGCCAGCAGCCCCCGGGCAGGGTCCCTCGTAGGCTACACCTTC
CASSPRAGSLVGYTF
>TRBV6-5|.|15|TRBJ1-2|TRBD1
TGTGCCACCTACCCCGGACAGGGAGAAAGATATGGCTACACCTTC
CATYPGQGERYGYTF
>TRBV7-8|.|15|TRBJ1-2|TRBD1
TGTGCCAGCAGCAGCCTAACCGGGACAGGACTTGGCTACACCTTC
CASSSLTGTGLGYTF
>TRBV27|.|14|TRBJ1-6|.
TGTGCCAGCAGTTTCTGGCAGCGTAATTCACCCCTCCACTTT
CASSFWQRNSPLHF
>TRBV24-1|.|16|TRBJ2-4|TRBD2
TGTGCCACCAGTGATGGAGTGGGGGGGTCCAAAAACATTCAGTACTTC
CATSDGVGGSKNIQYF
>TRBV6-5|.|12|TRBJ1-6|TRBD1
TGTGCCAGCAGGCGGGACAGGGAGGCCCTCCACTTT
CASRRDREALHF
>TRBV5-1|.|16|TRBJ2-3|TRBD1
TGCGCCAGCAGCTTGGCCTCGGACAGGGTAGCAGATACGCAGTATTTT
CASSLASDRVADTQYF
>TRBV6-2/TRBV6-3|.|17|TRBJ2-3|TRBD1
TGTGCCAGCAGTTACCCCGACAGGGCTTCTAGCACAGATACGCAGTATTTT
CASSYPDRASSTDTQYF
>TRBV5-4|.|16|TRBJ1-1|.
TGTGCCAGCAGCCACCCCGCTCCGGGGGGGAGCACTGAAGCTTTCTTT
CASSHPAPGGSTEAFF
>TRBV18|.|14|TRBJ1-5|.
TGTGCCAGCTCACCCTCAGGGAAGGATCAGCCCCAGCATTTT
CASSPSGKDQPQHF
>TRBV9|once|17|TRBJ2-2|TRBD1
TGTGCCAGCAGCGTAGAGGCCGGGACAGGGAGCACCGGGGAGCTGTTTTTT
CASSVEAGTGSTGELFF
>TRBV5-1|few|16|TRBJ1-1|TRBD1
TGCGCCAGCAGCCCCCGGACAGGAGGTTTGAACACTGAAGCTTTCTTT
CASSPRTGGLNTEAFF